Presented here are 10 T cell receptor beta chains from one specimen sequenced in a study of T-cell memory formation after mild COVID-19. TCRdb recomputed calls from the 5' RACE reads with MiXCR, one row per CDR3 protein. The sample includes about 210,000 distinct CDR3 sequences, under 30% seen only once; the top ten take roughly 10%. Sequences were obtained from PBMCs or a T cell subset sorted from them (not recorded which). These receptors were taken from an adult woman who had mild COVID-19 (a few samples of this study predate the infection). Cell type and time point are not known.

The CDR3: CASSPLMDTQYF. Here the CDR3 DNA reads TGTGCCAGCTCACCATTAATGGATACGCAGTATTTT. The chain has TRBV18 and TRBJ2-3; no reliable D call. The CDR3 loop spans 12 amino acids. The germline gives CDR1 KGHSH, CDR2 LQKENI. The V end was cut by 2 bases, the J end by 6 bases, with 6 bases between. The whole variable domain, filled in from reference TRBV18 and TRBJ2-3, reads NAGVMQNPRHLVRRRGQEARLRCSPMKGHSHVYWYRQLPEEGLKFMVYLQKENIIDESGMPKERFSAEFPKEGPSILRIQQVVRGDSAAYFCASSPLMDTQYFGPGTRLTVL.

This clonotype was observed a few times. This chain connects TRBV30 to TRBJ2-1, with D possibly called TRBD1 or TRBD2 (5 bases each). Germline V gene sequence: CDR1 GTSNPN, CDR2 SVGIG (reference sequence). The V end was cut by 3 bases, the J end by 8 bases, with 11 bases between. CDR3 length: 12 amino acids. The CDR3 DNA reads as TGTGCCTGGAGGAGCCGGGGCCATGAGCAGTTCTTC. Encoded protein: CAWRSRGHEQFF.

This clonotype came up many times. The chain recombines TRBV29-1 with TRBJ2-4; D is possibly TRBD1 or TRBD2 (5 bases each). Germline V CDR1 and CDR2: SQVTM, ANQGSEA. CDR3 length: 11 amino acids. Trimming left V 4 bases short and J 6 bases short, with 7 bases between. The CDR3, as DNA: TGCAGCGTTGGGGACGCAAACATTCAGTACTTC. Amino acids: CSVGDANIQYF.

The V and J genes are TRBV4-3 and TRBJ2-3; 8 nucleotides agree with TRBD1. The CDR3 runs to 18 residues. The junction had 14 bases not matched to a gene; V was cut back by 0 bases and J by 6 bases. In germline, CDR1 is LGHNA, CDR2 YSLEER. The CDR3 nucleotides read TGCGCCAGCAGCCAAGACGGGGTCGCAGGGGGCGCGGGGGATACGCAGTATTTT. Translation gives CASSQDGVAGGAGDTQYF.

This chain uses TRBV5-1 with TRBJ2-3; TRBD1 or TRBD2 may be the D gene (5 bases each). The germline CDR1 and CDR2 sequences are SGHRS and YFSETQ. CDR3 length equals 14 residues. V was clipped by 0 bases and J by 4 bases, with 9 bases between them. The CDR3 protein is CASSLGGESDTQYF. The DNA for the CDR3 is TGCGCCAGCAGCTTGGGAGGGGAATCAGATACGCAGTATTTT.

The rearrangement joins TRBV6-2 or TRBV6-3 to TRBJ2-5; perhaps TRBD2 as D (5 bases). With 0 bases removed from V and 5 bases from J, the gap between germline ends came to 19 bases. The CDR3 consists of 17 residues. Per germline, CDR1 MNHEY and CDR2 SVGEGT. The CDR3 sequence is CASSYSQAVFNWETQYF. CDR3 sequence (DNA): TGTGCCAGCAGTTACTCTCAAGCGGTTTTTAACTGGGAGACCCAGTACTTC.

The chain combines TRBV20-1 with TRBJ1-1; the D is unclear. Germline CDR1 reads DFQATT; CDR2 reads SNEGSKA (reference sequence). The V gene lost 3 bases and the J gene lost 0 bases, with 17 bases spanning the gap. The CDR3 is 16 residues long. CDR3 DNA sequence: TGCAGTGCTAGCTTTGGTAGAGTCAGACTGAACACTGAAGCTTTCTTT. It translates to CSASFGRVRLNTEAFF.

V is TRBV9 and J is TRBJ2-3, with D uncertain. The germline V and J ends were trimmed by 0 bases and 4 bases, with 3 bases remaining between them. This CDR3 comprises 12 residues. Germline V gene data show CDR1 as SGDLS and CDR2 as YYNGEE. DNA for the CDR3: TGTGCCAGCAGCGTAGTCCCAGATACGCAGTATTTT. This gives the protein CASSVVPDTQYF.

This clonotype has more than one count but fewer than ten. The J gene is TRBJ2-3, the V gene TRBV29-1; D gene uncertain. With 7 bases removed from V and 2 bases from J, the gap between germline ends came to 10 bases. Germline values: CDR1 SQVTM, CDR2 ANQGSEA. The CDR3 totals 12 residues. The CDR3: CSAASLTDTQYF. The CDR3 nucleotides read TGCAGCGCCGCCTCCCTCACAGATACGCAGTATTTT.

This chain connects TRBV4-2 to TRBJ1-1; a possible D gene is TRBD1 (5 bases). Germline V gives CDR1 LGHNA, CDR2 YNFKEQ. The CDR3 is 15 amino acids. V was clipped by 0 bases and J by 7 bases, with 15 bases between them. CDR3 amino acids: CASSQDPGGYIEAFF. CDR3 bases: TGTGCCAGCAGCCAAGATCCCGGGGGGTATATTGAAGCTTTCTTT.